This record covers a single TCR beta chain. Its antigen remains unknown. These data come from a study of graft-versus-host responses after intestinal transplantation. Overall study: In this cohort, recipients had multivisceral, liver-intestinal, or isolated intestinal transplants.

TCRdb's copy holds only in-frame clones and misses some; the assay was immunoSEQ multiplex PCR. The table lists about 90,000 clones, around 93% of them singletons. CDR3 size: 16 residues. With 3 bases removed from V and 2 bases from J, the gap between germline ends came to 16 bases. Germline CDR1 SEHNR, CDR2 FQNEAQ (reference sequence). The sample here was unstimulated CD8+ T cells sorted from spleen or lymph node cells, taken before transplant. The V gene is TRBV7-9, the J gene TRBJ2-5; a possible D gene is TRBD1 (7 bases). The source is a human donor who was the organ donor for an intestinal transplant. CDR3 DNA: TGTGCCAGCAGCTTCGGAGGGACAGTCACACAAGAGACCCAGTACTTC. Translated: CASSFGGTVTQETQYF.